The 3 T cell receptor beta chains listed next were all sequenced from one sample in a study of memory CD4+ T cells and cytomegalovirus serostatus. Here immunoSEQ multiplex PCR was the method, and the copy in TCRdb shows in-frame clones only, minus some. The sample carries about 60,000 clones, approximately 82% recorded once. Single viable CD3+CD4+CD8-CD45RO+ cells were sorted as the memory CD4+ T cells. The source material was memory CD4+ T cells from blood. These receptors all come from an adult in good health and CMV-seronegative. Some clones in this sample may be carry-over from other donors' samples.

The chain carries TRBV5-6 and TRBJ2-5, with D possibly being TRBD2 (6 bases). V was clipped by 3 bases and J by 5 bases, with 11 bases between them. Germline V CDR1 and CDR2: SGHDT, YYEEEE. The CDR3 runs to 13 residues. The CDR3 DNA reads TGTGCCAGCAGCTCAGGGACTGGCGAGACCCAGTACTTC. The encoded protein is CASSSGTGETQYF.

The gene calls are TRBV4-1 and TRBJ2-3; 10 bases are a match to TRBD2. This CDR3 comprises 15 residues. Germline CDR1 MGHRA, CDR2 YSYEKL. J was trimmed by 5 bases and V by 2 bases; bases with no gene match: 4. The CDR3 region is CASSQHGTSEDTQYF. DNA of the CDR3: TGCGCCAGCAGCCAACACGGGACTAGCGAAGATACGCAGTATTTT.

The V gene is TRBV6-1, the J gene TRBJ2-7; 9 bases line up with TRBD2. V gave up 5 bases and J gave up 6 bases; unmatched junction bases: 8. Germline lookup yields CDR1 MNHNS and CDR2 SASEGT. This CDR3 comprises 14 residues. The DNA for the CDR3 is TGTGCCAGCAGTACCCGTAGCGGGAGTCGCGAGCAGTACTTC. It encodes CASSTRSGSREQYF.